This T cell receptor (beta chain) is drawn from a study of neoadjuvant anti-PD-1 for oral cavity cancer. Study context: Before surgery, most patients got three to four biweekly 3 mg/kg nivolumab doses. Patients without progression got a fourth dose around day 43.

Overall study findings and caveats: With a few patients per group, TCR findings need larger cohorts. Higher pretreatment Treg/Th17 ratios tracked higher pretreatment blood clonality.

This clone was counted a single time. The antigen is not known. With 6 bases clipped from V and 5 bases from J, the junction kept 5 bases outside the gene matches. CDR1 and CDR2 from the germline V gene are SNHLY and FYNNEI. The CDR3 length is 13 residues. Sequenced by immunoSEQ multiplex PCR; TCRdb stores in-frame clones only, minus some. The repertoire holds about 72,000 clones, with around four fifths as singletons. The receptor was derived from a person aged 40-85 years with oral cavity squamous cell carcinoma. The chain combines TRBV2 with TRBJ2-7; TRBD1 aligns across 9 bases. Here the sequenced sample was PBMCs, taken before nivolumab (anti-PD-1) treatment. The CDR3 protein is CASRTTGGDEQYF. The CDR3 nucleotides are TGTGCCAGCAGAACGACAGGGGGGGACGAGCAGTACTTC.